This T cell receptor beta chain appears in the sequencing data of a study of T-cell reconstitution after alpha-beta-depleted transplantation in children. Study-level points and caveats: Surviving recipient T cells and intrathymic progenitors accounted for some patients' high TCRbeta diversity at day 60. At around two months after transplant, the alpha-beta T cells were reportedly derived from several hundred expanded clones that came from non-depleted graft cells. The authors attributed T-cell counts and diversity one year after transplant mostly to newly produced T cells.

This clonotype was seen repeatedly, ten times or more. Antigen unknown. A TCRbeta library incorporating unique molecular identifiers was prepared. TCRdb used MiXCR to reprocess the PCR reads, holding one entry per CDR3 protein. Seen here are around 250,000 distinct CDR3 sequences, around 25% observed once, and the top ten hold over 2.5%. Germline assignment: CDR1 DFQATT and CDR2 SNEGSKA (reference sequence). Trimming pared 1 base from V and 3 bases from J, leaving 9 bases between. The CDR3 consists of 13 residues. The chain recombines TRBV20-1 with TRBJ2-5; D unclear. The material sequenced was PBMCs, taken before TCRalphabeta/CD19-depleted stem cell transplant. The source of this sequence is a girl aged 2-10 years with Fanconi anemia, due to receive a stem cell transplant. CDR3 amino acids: CSARGYSKETQYF. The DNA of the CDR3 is TGCAGTGCTAGAGGGTACAGCAAAGAGACCCAGTACTTC.